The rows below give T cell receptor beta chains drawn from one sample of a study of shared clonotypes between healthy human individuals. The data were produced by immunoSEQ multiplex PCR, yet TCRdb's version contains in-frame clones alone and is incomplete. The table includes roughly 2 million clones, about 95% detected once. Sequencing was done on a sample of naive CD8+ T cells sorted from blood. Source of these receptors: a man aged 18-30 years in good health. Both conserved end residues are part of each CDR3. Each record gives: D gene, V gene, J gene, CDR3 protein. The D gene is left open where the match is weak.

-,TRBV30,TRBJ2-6,CAWTPGSGANVLTF
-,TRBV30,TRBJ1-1,CAWSELAARTEAFF
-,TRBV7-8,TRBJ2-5,CASSLARETQYF
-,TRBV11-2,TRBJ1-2,CASSLDYRDSFDGYTF
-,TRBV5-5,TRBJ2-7,CASSLGGNYEQYF
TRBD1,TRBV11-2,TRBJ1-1,CASTRGPGTGIPEAFF
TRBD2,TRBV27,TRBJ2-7,CASSPLSGTPYEQYF
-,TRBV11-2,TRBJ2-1,CASSPGRGRYNEQFF
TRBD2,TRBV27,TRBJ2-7,CAGPHSGGEQYF
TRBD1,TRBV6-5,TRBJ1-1,CASSPSGTGTEAFF
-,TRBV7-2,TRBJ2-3,CASSLEGRGVDTQYF
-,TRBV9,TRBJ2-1,CASSVEGYNEQFF
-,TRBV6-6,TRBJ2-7,CASRPVGGRIEQYF
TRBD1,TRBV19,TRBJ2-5,CASRRTGSEETQYF
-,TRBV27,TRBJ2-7,CASSLTLGEQYF
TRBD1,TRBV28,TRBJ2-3,CASSLGQSTDTQYF
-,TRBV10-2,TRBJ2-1,CASSHPGEQFF
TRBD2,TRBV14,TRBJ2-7,CASSPGLGYEQYF
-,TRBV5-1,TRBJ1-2,CASSETEPDSGYTF
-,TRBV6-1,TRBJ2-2,CASKQTNTGELFF
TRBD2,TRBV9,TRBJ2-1,CASSPRAGADNEQFF
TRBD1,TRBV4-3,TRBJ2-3,CASSQGQGAADTQYF
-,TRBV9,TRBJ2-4,CASSVTAAGHIQYF
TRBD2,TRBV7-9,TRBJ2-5,CASSLAEREQETQYF
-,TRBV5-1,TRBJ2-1,CASSPYRVSSYNEQFF
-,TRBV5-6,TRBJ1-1,CASSLAEETEAFF
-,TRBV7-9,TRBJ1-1,CASSFTYLAEAFF
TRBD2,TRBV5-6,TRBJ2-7,CASSLGLAGGPEYF
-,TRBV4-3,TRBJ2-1,CASSQDSYPEDRREVF
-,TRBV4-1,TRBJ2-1,CASSQDHGVGNEQFF
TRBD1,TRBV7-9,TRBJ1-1,CASSPRTGLNTEAFF
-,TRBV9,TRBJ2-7,CASSAAPLGEQYF
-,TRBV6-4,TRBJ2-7,CASRRTWSSYEQYF
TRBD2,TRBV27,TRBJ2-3,CASSPFSGSTDTQYF
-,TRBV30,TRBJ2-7,CAWSVSVSSYEQYF
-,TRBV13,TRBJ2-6,CASSFSGANVLTF
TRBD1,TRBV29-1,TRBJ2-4,CSVGTGVGNIQYF
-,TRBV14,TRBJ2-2,CASSQDGPGSGTGELFF
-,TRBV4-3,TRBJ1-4,CASSQDWVSIVGEKLFF
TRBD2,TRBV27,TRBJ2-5,CASSGLTSRVQETQYF
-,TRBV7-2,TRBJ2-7,CASTSRGPYEQYF
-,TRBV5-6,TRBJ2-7,CASSLYRTETYEQYF
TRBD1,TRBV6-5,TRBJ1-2,CASSYGTAGGYTF
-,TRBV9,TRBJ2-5,CASSVGGVPKSETQYF
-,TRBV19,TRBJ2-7,CASSPSGTSYEQYF
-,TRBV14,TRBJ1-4,CASSQVQDEKLFF
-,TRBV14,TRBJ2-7,CASSDVGAYEQYF
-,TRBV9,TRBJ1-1,CASSASTGRNTEAFF
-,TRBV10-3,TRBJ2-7,CAIGGSETYEQYF
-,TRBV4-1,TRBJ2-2,CASRVGLTTGELFF